What follows are 9 T cell receptor beta chains derived from one specimen sequenced in a study of identical twins. TCRdb processed the 5' RACE reads anew with MiXCR; each CDR3 protein has one entry. Counted here are 350,000 to 400,000 distinct CDR3 sequences, approximately 8.8% occurring once; the ten biggest clones make up around 8.6%. The sample taken for sequencing was naive T cells sorted from blood. The receptors originated from a woman in her fifties or sixties in good health.

This chain connects TRBV7-9 to TRBJ2-1; D perhaps matches TRBD2 (5 bases). Germline CDR1 reads SEHNR; CDR2 reads FQNEAQ (reference sequence). Trimming stripped 5 bases from V and 0 bases from J, with 8 bases between. This CDR3 is 14 amino acids long. CDR3 nucleotide sequence: TGTGCCAGCAGCCGAGGGCCCTCCTACAATGAGCAGTTCTTC. Residues: CASSRGPSYNEQFF.

At least ten counts were recorded for this clonotype. The rearrangement uses TRBV4-1 and TRBJ1-6; D unresolved. Trimming stripped 1 base from V and 7 bases from J, with 8 bases between. The CDR3 contains 14 residues. Germline V gene data show CDR1 as MGHRA and CDR2 as YSYEKL. The chain's CDR3 is CASSQVGSNSPLHF. The CDR3 DNA follows: TGCGCCAGCAGCCAAGTCGGCAGCAATTCACCCCTCCACTTT.

This clonotype was seen a handful of times. This chain connects TRBV10-2 to TRBJ2-3; D is possibly TRBD2 (6 bases). Germline lookup yields CDR1 WSHSY and CDR2 SAAADI. V was shortened by 6 bases and J by 1 base, with 8 bases between the two germline ends. The CDR3 spans 13 residues. The CDR3 loop is CASRDYRTDTQYF. Written as DNA, the CDR3 is TGCGCCAGCAGGGACTACCGCACAGATACGCAGTATTTT.

About this clonotype itself: Since a much larger clone is just one base distant, this may be a read error. The gene calls are TRBV4-1 and TRBJ1-2; 11 bases are shared with TRBD1. The CDR3 totals 15 residues. The V and J ends lost 2 bases and 8 bases, in that order; junction bases with no gene match: 7. Germline CDR1 reads MGHRA; CDR2 reads YSYEKL. CDR3 in amino acids: CASSQHGTGGKGYTF. Here the CDR3 DNA reads TGCGCCAGCAGCCAACATGGGACAGGGGGGAAAGGCTACACCTTC.

The chain is built from TRBV24-1 and TRBJ2-5; TRBD2 aligns across 11 bases. V was pared by 7 bases and J by 3 bases, with 6 bases of the junction left unmatched. The CDR3 consists of 15 residues. Per the germline V gene, CDR1 is KGHDR and CDR2 is SFDVKD. The CDR3 loop reads CATSDGTSGKETQYF. The CDR3 DNA sequence: TGTGCCACCAGCGACGGGACTAGCGGAAAAGAGACCCAGTACTTC.

The chain employs TRBV12-3 or TRBV12-4 and TRBJ2-1; 9 bases map to TRBD2. V shed 3 bases, J shed 2 bases, and the junction held 2 bases outside the gene matches. The CDR3 runs 15 residues. In DNA form, the CDR3 reads TGTGCCAGCAGTTTCCTAGCGGGACCCTACAATGAGCAGTTCTTC. As protein: CASSFLAGPYNEQFF.

This chain links TRBV19 with TRBJ1-1; weak D call: TRBD1 (6 bases). CDR3 length: 9 amino acids. From germline, CDR1 is LNHDA and CDR2 SQIVND (reference sequence). The germline V and J ends were trimmed by 9 bases and 8 bases, with 7 bases remaining between them. CDR3 loop: CASGQEAFF. CDR3 DNA: TGTGCCAGCGGACAGGAAGCTTTCTTT.

The chain links TRBV12-3 or TRBV12-4 to TRBJ2-3; the match to TRBD2 covers 7 bases. The CDR3 runs 17 residues. V lost 5 bases and J lost 4; bases outside the gene matches: 15. The DNA of the CDR3 is TGTGCCAGCAGTCCCGGGGGGTCTCCCCGCCCGGCAGATACGCAGTATTTT. It yields the protein CASSPGGSPRPADTQYF.

This clonotype showed up many times. This chain connects TRBV6-2 or TRBV6-3 to TRBJ2-7, with D possibly matching TRBD1 (5 bases). Trimming took off 9 bases at V and 1 base at J, with 10 bases between the two ends. Germline V gene lookup returns CDR1 MNHEY and CDR2 SVGEGT. The CDR3 has 12 amino acids. The CDR3 DNA is TGTGCCAGTTCCCAGGGTTCCTACGAGCAGTACGTC. Translated, it gives CASSQGSYEQYV.